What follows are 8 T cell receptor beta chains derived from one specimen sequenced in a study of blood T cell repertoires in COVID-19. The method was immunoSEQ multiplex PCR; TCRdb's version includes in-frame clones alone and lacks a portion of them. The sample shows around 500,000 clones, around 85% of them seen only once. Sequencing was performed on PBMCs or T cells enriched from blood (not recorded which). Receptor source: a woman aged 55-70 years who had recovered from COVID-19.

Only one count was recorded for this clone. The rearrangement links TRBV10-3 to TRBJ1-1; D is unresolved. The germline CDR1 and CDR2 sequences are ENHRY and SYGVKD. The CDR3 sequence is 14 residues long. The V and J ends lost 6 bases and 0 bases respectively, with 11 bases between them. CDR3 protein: CAIRQSALNTEAFF. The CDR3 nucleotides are TGTGCCATCAGACAGTCAGCTCTGAACACTGAAGCTTTCTTT.

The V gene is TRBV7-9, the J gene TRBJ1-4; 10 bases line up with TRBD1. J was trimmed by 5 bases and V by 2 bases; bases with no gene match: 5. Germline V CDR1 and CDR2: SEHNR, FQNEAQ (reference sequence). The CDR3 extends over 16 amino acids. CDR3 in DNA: TGTGCCAGCAGCTTAAATAGGGGACAGGGGAATGAAAAACTGTTTTTT. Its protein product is CASSLNRGQGNEKLFF.

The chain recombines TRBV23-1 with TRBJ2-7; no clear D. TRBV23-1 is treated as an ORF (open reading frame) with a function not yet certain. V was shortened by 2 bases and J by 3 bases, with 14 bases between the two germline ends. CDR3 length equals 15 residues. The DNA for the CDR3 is TGCGCCAGCAGTCAACACCTCCCGACTGACTACGAGCAGTACGTC. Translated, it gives CASSQHLPTDYEQYV.

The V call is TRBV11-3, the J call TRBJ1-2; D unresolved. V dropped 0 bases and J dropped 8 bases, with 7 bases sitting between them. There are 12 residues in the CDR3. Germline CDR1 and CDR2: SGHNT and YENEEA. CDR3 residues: CASSLDRRGYTF. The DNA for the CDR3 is TGTGCCAGCAGCTTAGATAGGAGAGGCTACACCTTC.

In DNA form, the CDR3 reads TGTGCCAGCTCACCGGGGCAATACTCGGACGGGGAGCTGTTTTTT. Its protein is CASSPGQYSDGELFF. The chain employs TRBV18 and TRBJ2-2; D might be TRBD1 (5 bases). The CDR3 spans 15 residues. Looked up from germline, CDR1 is KGHSH and CDR2 is LQKENI. Trimming took 3 bases from V and 7 from J, leaving 15 bases between them.

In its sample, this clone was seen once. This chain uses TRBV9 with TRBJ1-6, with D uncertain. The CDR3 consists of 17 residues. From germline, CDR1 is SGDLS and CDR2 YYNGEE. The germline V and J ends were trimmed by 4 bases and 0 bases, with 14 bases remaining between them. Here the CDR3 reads CASSSRTARSYNSPLHF. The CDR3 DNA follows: TGTGCCAGCAGCTCCCGAACAGCCCGCTCCTATAATTCACCCCTCCACTTT.

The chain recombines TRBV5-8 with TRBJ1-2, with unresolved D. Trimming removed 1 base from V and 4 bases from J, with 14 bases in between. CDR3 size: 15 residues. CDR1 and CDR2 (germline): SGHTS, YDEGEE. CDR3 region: CASSLFAAGTYGYTF. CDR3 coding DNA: TGTGCCAGCAGCTTGTTCGCAGCGGGTACCTATGGCTACACCTTC.

The CDR3: CAWSPRGLGMNTEAFF. CDR3 sequence (DNA): TGTGCCTGGAGTCCTCGGGGTCTTGGCATGAACACTGAAGCTTTCTTT. V usage is TRBV30 and J usage is TRBJ1-1; D unclear. Per germline, CDR1 GTSNPN and CDR2 SVGIG (reference sequence). This CDR3 is 16 amino acids long. Trimming stripped 2 bases from V and 0 bases from J, with 16 bases between.